The 15 T cell receptor beta chains presented below share a single source sample, sequenced in a study of blood T cell repertoires in COVID-19. The data were produced by immunoSEQ multiplex PCR, yet TCRdb's version contains in-frame clones alone and is incomplete. The sample has some 350,000 clones, roughly 90% seen once; the top ten hold less than 3.5%. Material: peripheral blood. The receptors were gathered from a woman in her twenties or thirties with COVID-19, enrolled during active disease.

The rearrangement joins TRBV6-5 to TRBJ1-2, with no clear D. V gave up 5 bases and J gave up 6 bases, with 7 bases separating them. Germline V gives CDR1 MNHEY, CDR2 SVGAGI. This CDR3 has 11 residues. The CDR3 is CASSPSDGYTF. The CDR3 coding sequence is TGTGCCAGCAGTCCTTCTGATGGCTACACCTTC.

V gene TRBV3-1 (or the pseudogene TRBV3-2) combines with J gene TRBJ2-7, with D perhaps TRBD1 (6 bases). The CDR3 loop spans 15 amino acids. V was pared by 4 bases and J by 3 bases, with 16 bases between. Germline loops: CDR1 LGHDT, CDR2 YNNKEL (reference sequence). The CDR3 reads CASSLRWTENYEQYF. The CDR3 DNA follows: TGTGCCAGCAGCCTACGATGGACAGAAAACTACGAGCAGTACTTC.

The rearrangement links TRBV6-2 or TRBV6-3 to TRBJ2-4; 7 nucleotides align to TRBD2. This CDR3 has 19 amino acids. The V gene's germline CDR1 is MNHEY and CDR2 SVGEGT. Germline trimming cut 2 bases from V and 6 bases from J; bases unmatched to any gene: 19. For the CDR3, the DNA is TGTGCCAGCAGTTACACCTCCCTGGCCTTGGCGGGAGACGGAAACATTCAGTACTTC. Translated, it gives CASSYTSLALAGDGNIQYF.

This chain uses TRBV5-1 with TRBJ2-6; 9 bases align to TRBD1. Unmatched junction bases numbered 11, after V lost 0 bases and J lost 1 base. Looked up from germline, CDR1 is SGHRS and CDR2 is YFSETQ. The CDR3 covers 20 residues. The CDR3 here is CASSLAGQGLPISGANVLTF. For the CDR3, the DNA is TGCGCCAGCAGCTTGGCAGGACAGGGGCTCCCGATTTCTGGGGCCAACGTCCTGACTTTC.

The CDR3 is CASSWGQGETDTQYF. The CDR3, as DNA: TGCGCCAGCAGCTGGGGACAGGGGGAAACAGATACGCAGTATTTT. The chain is built from TRBV4-3 and TRBJ2-3; TRBD1 aligns across 11 bases. V shed 5 bases, J shed 3 bases, and the junction held 4 bases outside the gene matches. Germline V lookup: CDR1 LGHNA, CDR2 YSLEER. This CDR3 has 15 amino acids.

The J gene is TRBJ2-7, the V gene TRBV2; tentatively, D is TRBD1 (6 bases). The CDR3 is 13 residues long. Germline CDR1 is SNHLY and CDR2 is FYNNEI. V lost 6 bases and J 4 bases, leaving 13 bases between the germline ends. CDR3 amino acids: CASRLQGRYEQYV. CDR3 bases: TGTGCCAGCAGGCTACAGGGTCGGTACGAGCAGTACGTC.

The rearrangement joins TRBV6-2 or TRBV6-3 to TRBJ2-3; 8 bases line up with TRBD2. V lost 1 base to trimming and J lost 4 bases; unmatched junction nucleotides: 4. CDR3 length: 15 residues. Germline CDR1 and CDR2: MNHEY and SVGEGT. The CDR3 is CASSYLAGGADTQYF. For the CDR3, the DNA is TGTGCCAGCAGTTACTTGGCGGGGGGAGCAGATACGCAGTATTTT.

The V call is TRBV7-2, the J call TRBJ2-3; tentatively, D is TRBD2 (6 bases). CDR1 is SGHTA, CDR2 FQGNSA, per germline. CDR3 size: 15 residues. V shed 5 bases and J shed 0 bases, with 12 bases lying between them. CDR3 DNA sequence: TGTGCCAGCAGCGGTACTAGCAGGAGCACAGATACGCAGTATTTT. It yields the protein CASSGTSRSTDTQYF.

V is TRBV2 and J is TRBJ1-5, with TRBD1 as a possible D gene (6 bases). This CDR3 has 14 amino acids. The V and J ends lost 6 bases and 4 bases respectively, with 13 bases between them. CDR1 is SNHLY and CDR2 is FYNNEI in the germline V gene. This CDR3 is CASRLTGANQPQHF. CDR3 in DNA: TGTGCCAGCAGGTTGACAGGAGCTAATCAGCCCCAGCATTTT.

V usage is TRBV6-1 and J usage is TRBJ2-1, with 9 positions matching TRBD1. Germline V lookup: CDR1 MNHNS, CDR2 SASEGT. The V gene end was trimmed by 1 base and the J gene end by 6 bases; junction bases not matched to a gene: 7. CDR3 length equals 16 residues. CDR3 in DNA: TGTGCCAGCAGTGAAGGTGGGGGACAGGGTGCCAATGAGCAGTTCTTC. Residues: CASSEGGGQGANEQFF.

The chain couples TRBV14 to TRBJ2-2; D not certain. V lost 1 base, J lost 1 base, and 10 bases lay in between. CDR3 length equals 16 residues. CDR1 and CDR2 from the germline V gene are SGHDN and FVKESK. This CDR3 reads CASSQGSRENTGELFF. As DNA, the CDR3 is TGTGCCAGCAGCCAAGGTTCCCGCGAGAACACCGGGGAGCTGTTTTTT. Filled out from reference TRBV14 and TRBJ2-2, the complete variable domain reads EAGVTQFPSHSVIEKGQTVTLRCDPISGHDNLYWYRRVMGKEIKFLLHFVKESKQDESGMPNNRFLAERTGGTYSTLKVQPAELEDSGVYFCASSQGSRENTGELFFGEGSRLTVL.

This CDR3 is CASSIFGRPSSYNEQFF. The CDR3 DNA is TGTGCCAGTAGTATATTCGGCAGGCCAAGCTCCTACAATGAGCAGTTCTTC. The chain employs TRBV19 and TRBJ2-1; D remains unclear. V was shortened by 2 bases and J by 0 bases, with 14 bases between the two germline ends. In germline, CDR1 is LNHDA, CDR2 SQIVND (reference sequence). The CDR3 runs to 17 residues. Filled out from reference TRBV19 and TRBJ2-1, the complete variable domain reads DGGITQSPKYLFRKEGQNVTLSCEQNLNHDAMYWYRQDPGQGLRLIYYSQIVNDFQKGDIAEGYSVSREKKESFPLTVTSAQKNPTAFYLCASSIFGRPSSYNEQFFGPGTRLTVL.

The J gene is TRBJ2-3, the V gene TRBV28; 9 bases match TRBD2. This CDR3 spans 15 amino acids. Trimming removed 2 bases from V and 3 bases from J; junction bases left unmatched: 3. Looked up from germline, CDR1 is MDHEN and CDR2 is SYDVKM. The CDR3 coding sequence is TGTGCCAGCAGTTTAGGCGGGGGGGCAACAGATACGCAGTATTTT. Translation: CASSLGGGATDTQYF. The full variable domain, completed using reference TRBV28 and TRBJ2-3, is DVKVTQSSRYLVKRTGEKVFLECVQDMDHENMFWYRQDPGLGLRLIYFSYDVKMKEKGDIPEGYSVSREKKERFSLILESASTNQTSMYLCASSLGGGATDTQYFGPGTRLTVL.

The chain uses TRBV27 and TRBJ2-7, with 12 nucleotides matching TRBD1. The germline gives CDR1 MNHEY, CDR2 SMNVEV (reference sequence). Trimming cost V 6 bases and J 6 bases; bases outside gene matches: 6. The CDR3 consists of 14 residues. The CDR3 sequence: CASSPGTGGPEQYF. The CDR3 nucleotides are TGTGCCAGCAGCCCCGGGACAGGGGGCCCCGAGCAGTACTTC.

In this sample, this clone turned up once. This chain joins TRBV3-1 (or the pseudogene TRBV3-2) and TRBJ1-5; D uncertain. The V end was cut by 1 base, the J end by 3 bases, with 4 bases between. The CDR3 runs 13 residues. Germline CDR1 reads LGHDT; CDR2 reads YNNKEL (reference sequence). CDR3 amino acids: CASSQAVNQPQHF. CDR3 nucleotide sequence: TGTGCCAGCAGCCAAGCAGTCAATCAGCCCCAGCATTTT.